Below, one TCR beta chain is given with its context. A single count supports this clone. This clone's antigen is unknown. No qualities accompany the bases; no much larger clone lies one base away. Reading the germline V gene gives CDR1 MRHNA and CDR2 SNTAGT. The CDR3 runs 15 amino acids, cysteine and phenylalanine included. Here the CDR3 DNA is all that survives: 45 bases in frame from base 1. V was cut back by 7 bases and J by 0 bases, leaving a gap of 13 bases between them. Receptors were amplified or captured by the immunoSEQ multiplex PCR assay. CDR3 regions were amplified from genomic DNA by Adaptive Biotechnology using a two-step, amplification bias-controlled multiplex PCR. The first PCR used primers for every V and J gene segment; the second PCR added barcodes and Illumina adapters. CDR3 libraries were sequenced using an Illumina instrument. The paper's data handling went like this. Analysis combined the vendor-provided pipelines with custom analysis of raw data in R/Bioconductor under R version 3.3.0. Clonality, which ranges from 0 to 1, was calculated as the inverse of the normalised Shannon entropy across all productive clones. High-frequency clones were defined as the repertoire share of the top 100 clones, retaining only clones passing a 95% confidence test. Repertoire diversity was measured with the Simpson index, and overlap between samples was measured with the Morisita-Horn index. Sourced from immuneACCESS, this table was stored by TCRdb with only in-frame sequences that have V and J called. A share of the clones is absent; for the studies checked, an unresolved V gene accounts for under half, and the remainder has no known explanation. V and J calls and clone size are those listed in that table; D and trimming were worked out from the DNA. This sample gives approximately 5,700 clones in total; 70% to 80% of them show up just once. The top ten hold around two fifths of the sample.

The data are from a study of T cell repertoires in ileal Crohn's disease (dated by TCRdb to the late 2010s). Describing the broader study: At the time of surgery, roughly 40% of patients were active smokers, and the median duration of disease was 7.9 years. Every patient underwent surgery because of a complication, which was stricturing disease in 61% of cases and penetrating disease in approximately 40%. About half of the patients received postoperative therapy: about a dozen received thiopurines and around 20 received anti-TNF agents. Biopsies taken from the inflamed portion of the ileum in the surgical resection specimen were designated as M0 samples. Around 500 nanograms of biopsy DNA per sample were submitted for commercial TCRB immunosequencing. TCR repertoire analysis was done in 57 Crohn's disease patients from a prospective multicentre cohort. The study was conducted in parallel with a multicentre cohort that was designed to identify predictors of early endoscopic recurrence following ileocolonic resection. Endoscopic postoperative recurrence was defined as a Rutgeerts score above i0. A total of around 150 mucosal samples from roughly 60 patients were sequenced, collected from several sites on the surgical specimen as well as at postoperative endoscopy. Study-wide conclusions, independent of this receptor: Compared with non-smokers, patients who were active smokers at surgery showed a significantly higher proportion of clonal expansions (roughly 24% vs 19%, p=0.02). Higher high-frequency clone percentages at surgery were associated with endoscopic recurrence; all patients with clonality above 26.8% (18/57) had recurrence. More high-frequency clones were carried by sorted CD8 T cells than by CD4 T cells, suggesting that mucosal expansions were mainly CD8. Mucosal CD4 and CD8 T cells were sorted and sequenced only in a subgroup of patients, the size of which was not stated.

The time point label on this specimen signifies: inflamed ileum from the surgical specimen. Adults with ileal or ileocolonic Crohn's disease for whom ileocolonic resection was indicated were considered eligible. Whole ileal mucosal biopsies were stored frozen at -80°C before DNA extraction. Genomic DNA was extracted from frozen whole biopsies with a TRizol-based method and quantified on a NanoDrop 2000 spectrophotometer. This TCR was recovered from an adult with Crohn's disease. The chain is made from TRBV6-4 and TRBJ1-5, with a tentative D gene TRBD1 over 6 matching bases. Sequencing used ileal tissue. The CDR3 protein sequence reads: CASNRVNRSNQPQHF. At the DNA level, the sequence is TGTGCCAGCAACAGGGTCAATCGTAGCAATCAGCCCCAGCATTTT.